The clone carrying this T cell receptor beta chain was seen only once. Its target is unknown. The sample comes from a study of STAT3 mutations in large granular lymphocyte leukemia. Notes on the study in general: Sampling intervals varied between patients and samples. In T-cell large granular lymphocyte leukemia, about half of patients showed multiple immunodominant subclonotypes.

Clones were sequenced by immunoSEQ multiplex PCR, and TCRdb holds only the in-frame ones, with some missing. Among approximately 31,000 clones listed, 86% were seen once. J gave up 1 base and V 5 bases, and 2 bases lay outside the gene matches. The CDR3 contains 14 residues. Germline V CDR1 and CDR2: SEHNR, FQNEAQ (reference sequence). The rearrangement uses TRBV7-9 and TRBJ2-1; 7 bases agree with TRBD1. The sequenced material came from peripheral blood mononuclear cells. The clonotype comes from a man aged 60 to 75 with T-cell large granular lymphocyte leukemia. Some clones in this sample may be carry-over from other donors' samples. The CDR3 loop reads CASSRTGSYNEQFF. The CDR3 coding sequence is TGTGCCAGCAGCCGGACAGGTTCCTACAATGAGCAGTTCTTC.